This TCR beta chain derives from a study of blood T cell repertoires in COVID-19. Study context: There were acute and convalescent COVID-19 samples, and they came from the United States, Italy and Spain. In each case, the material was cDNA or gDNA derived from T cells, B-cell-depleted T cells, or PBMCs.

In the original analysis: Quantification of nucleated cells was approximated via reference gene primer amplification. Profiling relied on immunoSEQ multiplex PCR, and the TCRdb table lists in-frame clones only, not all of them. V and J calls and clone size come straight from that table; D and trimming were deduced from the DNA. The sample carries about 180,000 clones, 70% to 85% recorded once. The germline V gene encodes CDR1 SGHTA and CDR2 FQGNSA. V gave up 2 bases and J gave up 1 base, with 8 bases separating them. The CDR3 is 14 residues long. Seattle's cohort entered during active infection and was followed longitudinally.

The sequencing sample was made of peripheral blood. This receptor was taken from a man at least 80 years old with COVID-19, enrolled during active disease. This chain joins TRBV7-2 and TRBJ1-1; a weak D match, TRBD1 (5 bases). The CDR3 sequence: CASSLYGGNTEAFF. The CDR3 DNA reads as TGTGCCAGCAGCTTATACGGGGGGAACACTGAAGCTTTCTTT.